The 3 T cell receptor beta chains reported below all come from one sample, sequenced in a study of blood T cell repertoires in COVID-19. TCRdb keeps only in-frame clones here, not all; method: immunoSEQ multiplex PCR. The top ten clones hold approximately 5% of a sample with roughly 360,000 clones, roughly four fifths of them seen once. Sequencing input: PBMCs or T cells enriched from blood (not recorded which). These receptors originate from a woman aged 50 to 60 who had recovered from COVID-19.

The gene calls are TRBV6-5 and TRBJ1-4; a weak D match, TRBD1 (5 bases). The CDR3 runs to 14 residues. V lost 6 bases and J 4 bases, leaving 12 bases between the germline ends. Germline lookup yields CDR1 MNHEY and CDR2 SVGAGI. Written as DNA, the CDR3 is TGTGCCAGCAGGGGCAGGGCTGTTAATGAAAAACTGTTTTTT. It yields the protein CASRGRAVNEKLFF.

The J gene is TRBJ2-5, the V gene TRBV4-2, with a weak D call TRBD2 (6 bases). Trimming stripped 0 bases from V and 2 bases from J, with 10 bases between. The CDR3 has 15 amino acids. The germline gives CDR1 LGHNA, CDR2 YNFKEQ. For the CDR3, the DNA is TGTGCCAGCAGCCAAGATGTCCGGGGGCAAGAGACCCAGTACTTC. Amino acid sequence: CASSQDVRGQETQYF.

In DNA form, the CDR3 reads TGCGCCAGCAGCCCCCCCTTAGCTGAGACCCAGTACTTC. Encoded protein: CASSPPLAETQYF. The V gene is TRBV4-1, the J gene TRBJ2-5; D uncertain. From germline, CDR1 is MGHRA and CDR2 YSYEKL. The CDR3 runs 13 residues. Trimming removed 4 bases from V and 5 bases from J, with 11 bases in between.